These 30 T cell receptor beta chains came from one sample sequenced in a study of shared clonotypes between healthy human individuals. Selected positively for CCR7 and CD45RO-negative, naive CD8 cells excluded terminally differentiated effector memory CD45RA+ cells. The data were produced by immunoSEQ multiplex PCR, yet TCRdb's version contains in-frame clones alone and is incomplete. Of around 2,000,000 clones listed, around 93% are singletons. Sequencing input: naive CD8+ T cells from PBMCs. The source is a man in his late teens or twenties in good health. Some clones in this sample may be carry-over from other donors' samples.

The rearrangement links TRBV28 to TRBJ2-4; TRBD2 aligns across 8 bases. Per germline, CDR1 MDHEN and CDR2 SYDVKM. J lost 3 bases, V lost 7 bases, and 11 bases had no gene match. The CDR3 consists of 16 residues. The CDR3 loop reads CASTSSGSLVKNIQYF. In DNA, the CDR3 is TGTGCCAGCACCTCGAGCGGGAGCTTGGTCAAAAACATTCAGTACTTC.

CDR3 coding DNA: TGTGCCAGCAGCCTCTCCCCCGACTACGAGCAGTACTTC. It codes for CASSLSPDYEQYF. The chain joins TRBV4-2 to TRBJ2-7; D unresolved. V was shortened by 4 bases and J by 3 bases, with 10 bases between the two germline ends. The CDR3 is made up of 13 amino acids. CDR1 and CDR2 from the germline V gene are LGHNA and YNFKEQ.

The count of this clone is one. The chain combines TRBV9 with TRBJ1-2; D not resolved. V shed 4 bases and J shed 5 bases, with 12 bases lying between them. There are 13 residues in the CDR3. Germline-derived CDR1 and CDR2 are SGDLS and YYNGEE. DNA for the CDR3: TGTGCCAGCAGCTCGACGACAAGGTATGGCTACACCTTC. As protein: CASSSTTRYGYTF.

The CDR3 nucleotides read TGTGCCAGCAGTGAATTCAGGAGCCATAGCAATCAGCCCCAGCATTTT. Protein product: CASSEFRSHSNQPQHF. The chain employs TRBV6-1 and TRBJ1-5; D unclear. In germline, CDR1 is MNHNS, CDR2 SASEGT. CDR3 size: 16 residues. Trimming took off 2 bases at V and 0 bases at J, with 11 bases between the two ends.

The chain joins TRBV9 to TRBJ1-2; D not resolved. The CDR3 covers 15 residues. V shed 4 bases and J shed 0 bases, with 13 bases lying between them. Germline assignment: CDR1 SGDLS and CDR2 YYNGEE. The CDR3 is CASSPRRGTNYGYTF. The CDR3 DNA follows: TGTGCCAGCAGCCCGCGACGGGGAACTAACTATGGCTACACCTTC. The whole variable domain, remainder taken from reference TRBV9 and TRBJ1-2, is DSGVTQTPKHLITATGQRVTLRCSPRSGDLSVYWYQQSLDQGLQFLIQYYNGEERAKGNILERFSAQQFPDLHSELNLSSLELGDSALYFCASSPRRGTNYGYTFGSGTRLTVV.

CDR3 nucleotide sequence: TGTGCCAGCAGCGTAGGCAGGGGGCAGGGGTTAGAAGAGCAGTACTTC. Residues: CASSVGRGQGLEEQYF. The rearrangement uses TRBV9 and TRBJ2-7; 8 positions match TRBD1. Trimming removed 0 bases from V and 7 bases from J; junction bases left unmatched: 12. CDR3 size: 16 residues. CDR1 and CDR2 from the germline V gene are SGDLS and YYNGEE.

The chain combines TRBV28 with TRBJ2-7; D is possibly TRBD1 (5 bases). CDR3 length: 14 amino acids. The germline V gene encodes CDR1 MDHEN and CDR2 SYDVKM. V lost 3 bases and J 3 bases, leaving 12 bases between the germline ends. The CDR3 nucleotides read TGTGCCAGCAGTTTTGACAGAGGAGACTACGAGCAGTACTTC. It encodes CASSFDRGDYEQYF.

V usage is TRBV7-8 and J usage is TRBJ2-1; 9 bases line up with TRBD2. CDR1 and CDR2 (germline): SGHVS, FQNEAQ. The V and J ends lost 5 bases and 2 bases, in that order; junction bases with no gene match: 10. This CDR3 region has 17 residues. The CDR3 reads CASSTLSGSGAYNEQFF. The CDR3 bases are TGTGCCAGCAGCACGCTTAGCGGGAGTGGGGCCTACAATGAGCAGTTCTTC.

The chain carries TRBV10-3 and TRBJ2-5, with 8 nucleotides matching TRBD1. Germline CDR1 reads ENHRY; CDR2 reads SYGVKD. The ends lost 0 bases at V and 4 bases at J; junction bases unmatched: 4. This CDR3 has 15 amino acids. The CDR3 DNA sequence: TGTGCCATCAGTGAGTCGGGACAGGTGGTAGAGACCCAGTACTTC. It codes for CAISESGQVVETQYF.

The chain employs TRBV6-5 and TRBJ1-4; D gene ambiguous. CDR1 is MNHEY and CDR2 is SVGAGI in the germline V gene. CDR3 length: 11 residues. Trimming stripped 6 bases from V and 17 bases from J, with 16 bases between. As DNA, the CDR3 is TGTGCCAGCAGGACCGGGAACAATATTTTTTTT. The encoded protein is CASRTGNNIFF.

Notes on this clone: This CDR3 is also generated by other DNA sequences in the sample. V gene TRBV9 combines with J gene TRBJ2-5, with 7 positions matching TRBD1. Losses at the gene ends were 0 bases for V and 4 bases for J; bases not matched to a gene: 6. Germline V gene data show CDR1 as SGDLS and CDR2 as YYNGEE. The CDR3 spans 15 residues. CDR3 residues: CASSVAGAGGETQYF. The CDR3 coding sequence is TGTGCCAGCAGCGTAGCTGGGGCAGGGGGAGAGACCCAGTACTTC.

This chain links TRBV7-8 with TRBJ1-3; D unclear. CDR1 and CDR2 (germline): SGHVS, FQNEAQ. The CDR3 totals 16 residues. Trimming removed 2 bases at V and 2 bases at J, with 13 bases between. CDR3 nucleotide sequence: TGTGCCAGCAGCTTAATTTATTCCGGGGCTGGAAACACCATATATTTT. Its translation: CASSLIYSGAGNTIYF.

This clone occurred once. The chain recombines TRBV7-2 with TRBJ2-3; maybe TRBD1 (7 bases). The ends were cut back, 2 bases at V and 6 bases at J, with 15 bases in the middle. The CDR3 is made up of 15 amino acids. Germline CDR1 is SGHTA and CDR2 is FQGNSA. In DNA, the CDR3 is TGTGCCAGCAGCTTATCAGGGGGGCACGCGGATACGCAGTATTTT. This codes for CASSLSGGHADTQYF.

This clone came up a few times. A much larger clone differs from this one at a single base, so this may be a read error. Other nucleotide sequences in the sample specify the same CDR3. This rearrangement joins TRBV7-9 to TRBJ1-1; D not certain. The CDR3 contains 12 residues. The V end lost 3 bases, the J end lost 5 bases, and 7 bases lay between the germline ends. The germline V gene encodes CDR1 SEHNR and CDR2 FQNEAQ (reference sequence). The CDR3 sequence: CASSFGDTEAFF. CDR3 sequence (DNA): TGTGCCAGCAGCTTCGGGGATACTGAAGCTTTCTTT. Full variable domain (outside the CDR3, taken from reference TRBV7-9 and TRBJ1-1): DTGVSQNPRHKITKRGQNVTFRCDPISEHNRLYWYRQTLGQGPEFLTYFQNEAQLEKSRLLSDRFSAERPKGSFSTLEIQRTEQGDSAMYLCASSFGDTEAFFGQGTRLTVV.

The chain uses TRBV19 and TRBJ2-3, with a tentative D call TRBD1 (6 bases). The V gene lost 2 bases and the J gene lost 2 bases, with 14 bases spanning the gap. The CDR3 extends over 16 amino acids. Germline assignment: CDR1 LNHDA and CDR2 SQIVND (reference sequence). The CDR3 loop is CASSIHRELATDTQYF. DNA of the CDR3: TGTGCCAGTAGTATACACAGGGAACTGGCCACAGATACGCAGTATTTT.

V is TRBV7-9 and J is TRBJ1-1; 8 nucleotides match TRBD1. The CDR3 is made up of 14 amino acids. V lost 5 bases, J lost 0 bases, and 2 bases stayed unmatched. The germline V gene has CDR1 SEHNR and CDR2 FQNEAQ (reference sequence). CDR3 nucleotide sequence: TGTGCCAGCAGCGACAGGGGTATGAACACTGAAGCTTTCTTT. This encodes CASSDRGMNTEAFF.

The genes are TRBV28 and TRBJ1-5, with no clear D. Trimming removed 3 bases from V and 0 bases from J, with 9 bases in between. Germline loops: CDR1 MDHEN, CDR2 SYDVKM. The CDR3 totals 15 residues. CDR3 loop: CASSFVLGSNQPQHF. The CDR3 DNA reads as TGTGCCAGCAGTTTTGTTTTGGGTAGCAATCAGCCCCAGCATTTT.

V is TRBV6-5 and J is TRBJ2-1, with D possibly matching TRBD2 (6 bases). Germline V lookup: CDR1 MNHEY, CDR2 SVGAGI. V was pared by 6 bases and J by 5 bases, with 17 bases between. The CDR3 consists of 15 residues. The CDR3, as DNA: TGTGCCAGCAGCCCCAAAGGGGCGGGAAACAATGAGCAGTTCTTC. It specifies CASSPKGAGNNEQFF.

V and J are TRBV29-1 and TRBJ2-2, with D possibly TRBD1 on 6 matching bases. The CDR3 is 14 residues long. Germline CDR1 and CDR2: SQVTM and ANQGSEA. Trimming pared 4 bases from V and 3 bases from J, leaving 12 bases between. The CDR3 DNA is TGCAGCGTTGGGGGGACACTCTACACCGGGGAGCTGTTTTTT. This codes for CSVGGTLYTGELFF.

The chain recombines TRBV19 with TRBJ2-7, with TRBD1 as a possible D gene (5 bases). With 3 bases removed from V and 6 bases from J, the gap between germline ends came to 12 bases. CDR1 LNHDA and CDR2 SQIVND come from the germline V gene (reference sequence). This CDR3 contains 13 residues. This CDR3 is CASSMVGAREQYF. Written as DNA, the CDR3 is TGTGCCAGTAGTATGGTTGGGGCACGCGAGCAGTACTTC.

The chain links TRBV7-8 to TRBJ2-4; 8 bases are shared with TRBD2. This CDR3 has 15 amino acids. Germline V gene sequence: CDR1 SGHVS, CDR2 FQNEAQ. The V segment lost 1 base and the J segment 6 bases; nucleotides outside the gene matches: 5. DNA of the CDR3: TGTGCCAGCAGCTTAGTCAGGGGACTAGGAAACATTCAGTACTTC. Its translation: CASSLVRGLGNIQYF.

Remarks on this clone: Other nucleotide sequences from this sample produce the same CDR3. The chain is built from TRBV19 and TRBJ2-7; D is ambiguous. CDR1 is LNHDA and CDR2 is SQIVND in the germline V gene (reference sequence). CDR3 length: 13 residues. The V and J ends lost 3 bases and 0 bases respectively, with 6 bases between them. CDR3 DNA: TGTGCCAGTAGTATGGCTGGCTCCTACGAGCAGTACTTC. This sequence encodes CASSMAGSYEQYF.

The V call is TRBV9, the J call TRBJ2-1, with D possibly matching TRBD1 (5 bases). The CDR3 extends over 16 amino acids. CDR1 is SGDLS and CDR2 is YYNGEE in the germline V gene. Trimming removed 0 bases at V and 4 bases at J, with 14 bases between. The CDR3: CASSVEGRGRYNEQFF. In nucleotides, the CDR3 is TGTGCCAGCAGCGTAGAAGGAAGGGGCCGGTACAATGAGCAGTTCTTC.

The J gene is TRBJ2-7, the V gene TRBV7-2, with 8 nucleotides matching TRBD2. Germline V gene data show CDR1 as SGHTA and CDR2 as FQGNSA. Trimming took 2 bases from V and 3 from J; bases not matched to a gene: 6. The CDR3 extends over 15 amino acids. CDR3 bases: TGTGCCAGCAGCTTATTAAGCGGGAGTCTCTACGAGCAGTACTTC. Its translation is CASSLLSGSLYEQYF. The variable domain in full, completed from reference TRBV7-2 and TRBJ2-7, reads GAGVSQSPSNKVTEKGKDVELRCDPISGHTALYWYRQSLGQGLEFLIYFQGNSAPDKSGLPSDRFSAERTGGSVSTLTIQRTQQEDSAVYLCASSLLSGSLYEQYFGPGTRLTVT.

The gene calls are TRBV7-9 and TRBJ2-7; 8 bases align to TRBD1. Unmatched junction bases numbered 3, after V lost 2 bases and J lost 3 bases. Germline CDR1 SEHNR, CDR2 FQNEAQ (reference sequence). CDR3 length: 14 amino acids. The DNA of the CDR3 is TGTGCCAGCAGCTTATCGACAGGGGTCTACGAGCAGTACTTC. Its protein product is CASSLSTGVYEQYF. Variable domain in full (rest from reference TRBV7-9 and TRBJ2-7): DTGVSQNPRHKITKRGQNVTFRCDPISEHNRLYWYRQTLGQGPEFLTYFQNEAQLEKSRLLSDRFSAERPKGSFSTLEIQRTEQGDSAMYLCASSLSTGVYEQYFGPGTRLTVT.

V gene TRBV19 combines with J gene TRBJ1-2; D unclear. V lost 8 bases to trimming and J lost 7 bases, with 29 bases between them. This CDR3 has 17 amino acids. CDR1 is LNHDA and CDR2 is SQIVND in the germline V gene (reference sequence). The CDR3 protein is CASAQTLMGYLGLGYTF. Here the CDR3 DNA reads TGTGCCAGTGCCCAAACCCTCATGGGTTATTTGGGTCTTGGCTACACCTTC.

The chain couples TRBV7-9 to TRBJ2-7; D is uncertain. The germline V and J ends were trimmed by 5 bases and 6 bases, with 14 bases remaining between them. This CDR3 is 13 amino acids long. Germline V lookup: CDR1 SEHNR, CDR2 FQNEAQ (reference sequence). As DNA, the CDR3 is TGTGCCAGCAGCGACGGTGGGCGGAGCGAGCAGTACTTC. As protein: CASSDGGRSEQYF.

This chain links TRBV9 with TRBJ2-1; D call uncertain. The CDR3 contains 14 residues. Germline V lookup: CDR1 SGDLS, CDR2 YYNGEE. Trimming cost V 0 bases and J 7 bases, with 11 bases left between them. The chain's CDR3 is CASSVVGAWNEQFF. CDR3 nucleotides: TGTGCCAGCAGCGTAGTAGGAGCGTGGAATGAGCAGTTCTTC.

V usage is TRBV27 and J usage is TRBJ2-1; 9 positions match TRBD2. V shed 8 bases, J shed 3 bases, and the junction held 14 bases outside the gene matches. Germline CDR1 reads MNHEY; CDR2 reads SMNVEV (reference sequence). The CDR3 covers 17 residues. CDR3 bases: TGTGCCAGCCGTTCCTGGGCGGGAGGGAACGACTACAATGAGCAGTTCTTC. Translated, it gives CASRSWAGGNDYNEQFF.

This rearrangement joins TRBV28 to TRBJ2-1, with TRBD2 identical over 13 bases. V was pared by 6 bases and J by 6 bases, with 2 bases of the junction left unmatched. CDR1 is MDHEN and CDR2 is SYDVKM in the germline V gene. The CDR3 extends over 14 amino acids. The CDR3 sequence is CASRWTSGSNEQFF. CDR3 nucleotides: TGTGCCAGCAGGTGGACTAGCGGGAGCAATGAGCAGTTCTTC.